Shown below are 12 T cell receptor beta chains from a single sample sequenced in a study of T cells in Graves' hyperthyroidism and ophthalmopathy. TCR beta CDR3 sequences were amplified from RNA transcripts. First-round RT-PCR targeting the TCR CDR3 was performed with the HTBI primer set. TCRdb used MiXCR to reprocess the multiplex PCR reads, holding one entry per CDR3 protein. The sample has about 98,000 distinct CDR3 sequences, around 37% seen once; the top ten hold 10%. Sequencing was carried out using peripheral blood or thyroid tissue (not recorded which). The receptors come from a woman aged 30 to 39 with Graves' hyperthyroidism.

This clonotype showed up many times. The chain links TRBV5-5 to TRBJ2-2; D may be TRBD1 (6 bases). This CDR3 spans 14 amino acids. The V end lost 1 base, the J end lost 3 bases, and 7 bases lay between the germline ends. Germline CDR1 and CDR2: SGHKS and YYEKEE (reference sequence). The CDR3: CASSLWGHTGELFF. In DNA form, the CDR3 reads TGTGCCAGCAGCTTGTGGGGGCACACCGGGGAGCTGTTTTTT.

The chain has TRBV2 and TRBJ1-5, with D possibly matching TRBD1 (6 bases). The CDR3 totals 14 residues. Germline CDR1 is SNHLY and CDR2 is FYNNEI. The germline V and J ends were trimmed by 5 bases and 14 bases, with 22 bases remaining between them. CDR3 nucleotides: TGTGCCAGCAGTTTGGGTGAACCGGGGGGCTACGAGCATTTT. As protein: CASSLGEPGGYEHF.

CDR3 DNA sequence: TGTGCCAGCAGAGAACGGACTAGCGGCAGCTCCTACGAGCAGTACTTC. Protein sequence: CASRERTSGSSYEQYF. This chain links TRBV2 with TRBJ2-7; 10 bases match TRBD2. From germline, CDR1 is SNHLY and CDR2 FYNNEI. The V gene end was trimmed by 6 bases and the J gene end by 0 bases; junction bases not matched to a gene: 8. This CDR3 contains 16 residues.

V gene TRBV12-3 or TRBV12-4 combines with J gene TRBJ1-1, with 11 nucleotides matching TRBD1. V lost 6 bases, J lost 3 bases, and 12 bases stayed unmatched. The CDR3 length is 17 residues. The CDR3 DNA reads TGTGCCAGCAGCGACTCCAGGACAGGGGGCTTACACACTGAAGCTTTCTTT. As protein: CASSDSRTGGLHTEAFF.

This sequence joins TRBV20-1 and TRBJ2-7; a weak D match, TRBD1 (6 bases). Trimming left V 3 bases short and J 6 bases short, with 9 bases between. The CDR3 consists of 11 residues. Per the germline V gene, CDR1 is DFQATT and CDR2 is SNEGSKA (reference sequence). The CDR3 reads CSASGTREQYF. The CDR3 bases are TGCAGTGCTAGCGGGACACGCGAGCAGTACTTC.

This clonotype was observed many times. The chain carries TRBV4-1 and TRBJ2-3; TRBD2 matches 7 bases. The CDR3 is 14 amino acids. Germline assignment: CDR1 MGHRA and CDR2 YSYEKL. After removal of 1 base from V and 5 bases from J, the junction contained 3 bases not matched to a gene. CDR3 nucleotide sequence: TGCGCCAGCAGCCAAGGCGGGAGAGGAGATACGCAGTATTTT. Translation: CASSQGGRGDTQYF.

The rearrangement joins TRBV7-2 to TRBJ2-5; 10 positions match TRBD2. Germline CDR1 reads SGHTA; CDR2 reads FQGNSA. Trimming removed 5 bases from V and 4 bases from J; junction bases left unmatched: 16. The CDR3 contains 18 residues. CDR3 region: CASSPGFTLAGGGETQYF. CDR3 coding DNA: TGTGCCAGCAGCCCGGGCTTCACCTTAGCGGGAGGAGGAGAGACCCAGTACTTC.

The genes are TRBV9 and TRBJ1-5, with 7 bases that match TRBD1. The CDR3 contains 15 residues. Germline CDR1 reads SGDLS; CDR2 reads YYNGEE. Losses at the gene ends were 3 bases for V and 4 bases for J; bases not matched to a gene: 7. The CDR3 nucleotides read TGTGCCAGCAGCGCGACAGGGTGGCCGAATCAGCCCCAGCATTTT. Amino acids: CASSATGWPNQPQHF.

As concerns this clonotype: At one boundary the junction diverges from the germline segment, which might be a read error. The chain combines TRBV4-2 with TRBJ2-5; tentatively, D is TRBD1 or TRBD2 (5 bases each). This CDR3 contains 14 residues. The germline gives CDR1 LGHNA, CDR2 YNFKEQ. This CDR3 is CASSPTGIEGTQCF. Written as DNA, the CDR3 is TGTGCCAGCAGCCCCACAGGCATAGAAGGGACCCAGTGCTTC.

This clonotype came up many times. This chain joins TRBV20-1 and TRBJ2-7; TRBD2 matches at 8 bases. V dropped 7 bases and J dropped 9; count of bases not matched to a gene: 11. The CDR3 spans 12 residues. From germline, CDR1 is DFQATT and CDR2 SNEGSKA (reference sequence). CDR3 amino acids: CSVIASGWVQYF. As DNA, the CDR3 is TGCAGTGTTATCGCTAGCGGGTGGGTGCAGTACTTC.

The genes are TRBV24-1 and TRBJ2-2, with TRBD1 as a possible D gene (6 bases). Trimming cost V 1 base and J 9 bases, with 14 bases left between them. The germline CDR1 and CDR2 sequences are KGHDR and SFDVKD. CDR3 size: 15 residues. In DNA, the CDR3 is TGTGCCACCAGTGATTTCCATAAAACAGGGCGGGAGCTGTTTTTT. Its protein product is CATSDFHKTGRELFF.

Ten or more counts support this clonotype. The DNA of the CDR3 is TGTGCCAGCAACGGCGAATCGATTGGGGGTAACACTGAAGCTTTCTTT. It is translated as CASNGESIGGNTEAFF. The chain employs TRBV6-5 and TRBJ1-1, with a weak D call TRBD1 (5 bases). V was shortened by 7 bases and J by 2 bases, with 20 bases between the two germline ends. The CDR3 has 16 amino acids. The germline V gene encodes CDR1 MNHEY and CDR2 SVGAGI.